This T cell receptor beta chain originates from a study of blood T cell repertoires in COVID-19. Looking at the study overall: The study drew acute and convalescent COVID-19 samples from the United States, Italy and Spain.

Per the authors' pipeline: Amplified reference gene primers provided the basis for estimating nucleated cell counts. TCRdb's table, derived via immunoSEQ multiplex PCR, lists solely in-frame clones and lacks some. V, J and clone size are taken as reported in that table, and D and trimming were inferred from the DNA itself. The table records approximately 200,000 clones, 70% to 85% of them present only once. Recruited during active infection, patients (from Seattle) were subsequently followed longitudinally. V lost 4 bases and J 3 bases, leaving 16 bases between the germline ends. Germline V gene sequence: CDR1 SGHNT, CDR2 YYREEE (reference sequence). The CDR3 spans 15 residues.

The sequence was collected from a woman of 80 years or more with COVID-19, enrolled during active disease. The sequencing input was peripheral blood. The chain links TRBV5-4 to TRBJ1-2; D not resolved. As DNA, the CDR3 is TGTGCCAGCAGCCACGTCGACGCGGAAGACTATGGCTACACCTTC. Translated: CASSHVDAEDYGYTF.